The clone carrying this T cell receptor (beta chain) has a count of ten or more. The sample originates from a study of blood T cells in healthy people across ages. V gave up 6 bases and J gave up 2 bases; unmatched junction bases: 12. This CDR3 has 17 residues. CDR1 SGHTA and CDR2 FQGNSA come from the germline V gene. A second PCR of about 6 to 11 cycles used a sample-barcoded 5' primer and a J-beta primer mix. TCRdb re-called the 5' RACE reads with MiXCR, one entry per CDR3 protein. The sample includes hundreds of thousands of distinct CDR3 sequences, over 40% seen only once; the top ten take 13%. V usage is TRBV7-2 and J usage is TRBJ2-7; 11 nucleotides match TRBD2. The clonotype comes from an elderly woman in good health. Sequencing was performed on blood. CDR3 DNA sequence: TGTGCCAGCAGACGAGACTGGACTAGCGGGTCGACCTACGAGCAGTACTTC. Translation gives CASRRDWTSGSTYEQYF. The complete variable domain, with remaining parts taken from reference TRBV7-2 and TRBJ2-7, reads GAGVSQSPSNKVTEKGKDVELRCDPISGHTALYWYRQSLGQGLEFLIYFQGNSAPDKSGLPSDRFSAERTGGSVSTLTIQRTQQEDSAVYLCASRRDWTSGSTYEQYFGPGTRLTVT.